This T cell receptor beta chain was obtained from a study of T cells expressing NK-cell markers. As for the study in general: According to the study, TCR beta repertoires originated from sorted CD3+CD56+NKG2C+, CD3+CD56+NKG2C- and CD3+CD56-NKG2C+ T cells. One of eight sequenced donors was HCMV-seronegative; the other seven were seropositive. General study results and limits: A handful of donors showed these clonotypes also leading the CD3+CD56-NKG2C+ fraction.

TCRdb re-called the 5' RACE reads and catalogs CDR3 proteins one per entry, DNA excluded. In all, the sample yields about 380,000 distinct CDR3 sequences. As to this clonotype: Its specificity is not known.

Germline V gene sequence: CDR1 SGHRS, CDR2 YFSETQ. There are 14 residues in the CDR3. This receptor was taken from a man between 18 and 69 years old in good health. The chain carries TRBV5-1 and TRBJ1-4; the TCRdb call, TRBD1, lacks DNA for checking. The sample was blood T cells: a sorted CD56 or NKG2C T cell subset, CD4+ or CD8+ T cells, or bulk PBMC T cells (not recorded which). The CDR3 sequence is CASSLRGGLEKLFF.